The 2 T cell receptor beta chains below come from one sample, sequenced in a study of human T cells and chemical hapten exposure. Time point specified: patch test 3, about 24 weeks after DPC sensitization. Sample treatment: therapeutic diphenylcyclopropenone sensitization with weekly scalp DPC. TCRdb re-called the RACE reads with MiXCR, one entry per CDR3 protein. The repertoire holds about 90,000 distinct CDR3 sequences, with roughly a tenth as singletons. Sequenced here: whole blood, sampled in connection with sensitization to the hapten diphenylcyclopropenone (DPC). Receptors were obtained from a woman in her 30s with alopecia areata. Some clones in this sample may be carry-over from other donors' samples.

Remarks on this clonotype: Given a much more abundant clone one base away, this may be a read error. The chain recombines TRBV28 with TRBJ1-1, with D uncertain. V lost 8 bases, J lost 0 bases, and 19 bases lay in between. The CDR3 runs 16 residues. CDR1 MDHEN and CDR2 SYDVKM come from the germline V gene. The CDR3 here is CASRQTETTMNTEAFF. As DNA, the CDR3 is TGTGCCAGCCGCCAAACCGAGACAACTATGAACACTGAAGCTTTCTTT.

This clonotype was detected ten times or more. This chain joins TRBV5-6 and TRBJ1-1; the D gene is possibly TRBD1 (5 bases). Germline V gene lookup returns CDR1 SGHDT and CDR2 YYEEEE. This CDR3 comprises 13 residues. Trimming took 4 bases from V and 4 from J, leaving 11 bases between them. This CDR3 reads CASSRGTSTEAFF. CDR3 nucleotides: TGTGCCAGCAGCCGCGGGACTTCCACTGAAGCTTTCTTT.